The next 20 T cell receptor beta chains were all read from a single sample in a study of T cells in Graves' hyperthyroidism and ophthalmopathy. Researchers amplified the TCR beta CDR3 regions from RNA transcripts. Researchers ran a first-round RT-PCR on the TCR CDR3 using the HTBI primer set. TCRdb reprocessed the multiplex PCR reads with MiXCR, giving one entry per CDR3 protein. The sample lists over 450,000 distinct CDR3 sequences; roughly 14% were seen once. Material: blood. The receptors were sampled from a young woman with Graves' hyperthyroidism.

This clonotype has at least ten counts. The junction differs from germline at one of its ends, possibly a read error. Here the CDR3 DNA reads TGTGCCAGCAGCTTAGAAACCAACACTGAAGCTTTCTTT. This codes for CASSLETNTEAFF. V and J are TRBV5-1 and TRBJ1-1; D is uncertain. Germline-derived CDR1 and CDR2 are SGHRS and YFSETQ. The CDR3 runs to 13 residues.

Ten or more counts support this clonotype. The V and J genes are TRBV19 and TRBJ1-1; maybe TRBD1 (5 bases). Germline CDR1 and CDR2: LNHDA and SQIVND (reference sequence). This CDR3 spans 15 amino acids. Trimming stripped 3 bases from V and 1 base from J, with 12 bases between. For the CDR3, the DNA is TGTGCCAGTAGTATTTCACCTGACAGGAACACTGAAGCTTTCTTT. It codes for CASSISPDRNTEAFF.

This clonotype has a count of ten or more. The chain employs TRBV19 and TRBJ1-3; 9 bases line up with TRBD1. From germline, CDR1 is LNHDA and CDR2 SQIVND (reference sequence). After removal of 7 bases from V and 3 bases from J, the junction contained 7 bases not matched to a gene. The CDR3 totals 15 residues. CDR3 loop: CASIPQGAYGNTIYF. The CDR3, as DNA: TGTGCCAGTATCCCACAGGGGGCCTATGGAAACACCATATATTTT.

This clonotype was picked up a small number of times. The rearrangement links TRBV20-1 to TRBJ2-1; 9 nucleotides agree with TRBD2. This CDR3 comprises 14 residues. J gave up 2 bases and V 4 bases, and 3 bases lay outside the gene matches. The germline V gene encodes CDR1 DFQATT and CDR2 SNEGSKA (reference sequence). The CDR3 is CSAKPSGTYNEQFF. The CDR3 DNA follows: TGCAGTGCTAAACCTAGCGGGACCTACAATGAGCAGTTCTTC.

The CDR3 loop reads CASSYRLVSNYGYTF. The CDR3 bases are TGTGCCAGCAGTTACAGGCTGGTCTCTAACTATGGCTACACCTTC. This chain joins TRBV6-5 and TRBJ1-2; D ambiguous. The CDR3 is 15 amino acids. The ends were cut back, 2 bases at V and 0 bases at J, with 10 bases in the middle. CDR1 and CDR2 (germline): MNHEY, SVGAGI.

This clonotype was counted a few times. V gene TRBV10-3 combines with J gene TRBJ2-2; D tentatively reads TRBD1 or TRBD2 (6 bases each). With 7 bases removed from V and 5 bases from J, the gap between germline ends came to 8 bases. Germline-derived CDR1 and CDR2 are ENHRY and SYGVKD. CDR3 length equals 12 residues. CDR3 DNA sequence: TGTGCCATCAAAGGGGGGACCGGGGAGCTGTTTTTT. Its protein product is CAIKGGTGELFF.

This chain links TRBV5-1 with TRBJ2-4; either TRBD1 or TRBD2 may supply D (5 bases each). V lost 4 bases, J lost 8 bases, and 31 bases lay in between. The germline gives CDR1 SGHRS, CDR2 YFSETQ. CDR3 length: 19 residues. The CDR3 bases are TGCGCCAGCAGCAAAAACAGACCTTACGCCGCAACGGGGCAAGACATTCAGTACTTC. Translated: CASSKNRPYAATGQDIQYF.

This clonotype appeared many times. The V and J genes are TRBV7-9 and TRBJ2-1; 10 bases line up with TRBD2. V shed 5 bases, J shed 12 bases, and the junction held 4 bases outside the gene matches. This CDR3 region has 12 residues. The germline V gene has CDR1 SEHNR and CDR2 FQNEAQ (reference sequence). The CDR3, as DNA: TGTGCCAGCAGCCCCGAGCGGGAGGGGCAGTTCTTC. Translating it yields CASSPEREGQFF. The variable domain in full, completed from reference TRBV7-9 and TRBJ2-1, reads DTGVSQNPRHKITKRGQNVTFRCDPISEHNRLYWYRQTLGQGPEFLTYFQNEAQLEKSRLLSDRFSAERPKGSFSTLEIQRTEQGDSAMYLCASSPEREGQFFGPGTRLTVL.

This clonotype was seen more than once but under ten times. V usage is TRBV19 and J usage is TRBJ2-1; 12 nucleotides align to TRBD2. V shed 4 bases, J shed 8 bases, and the junction held 12 bases outside the gene matches. Per germline, CDR1 LNHDA and CDR2 SQIVND (reference sequence). This CDR3 is built from 17 residues. The chain's CDR3 is CASSSSTSGSLSDEQFF. The CDR3 nucleotides are TGTGCCAGTAGTAGCTCGACTAGCGGGAGTTTAAGTGATGAGCAGTTCTTC.

This clonotype showed up many times. The V gene is TRBV18, the J gene TRBJ1-2; D is uncertain. Trimming took off 0 bases at V and 1 base at J, with 6 bases between the two ends. The CDR3 extends over 14 amino acids. The germline V gene has CDR1 KGHSH and CDR2 LQKENI. This CDR3 reads CASSPPVVNYGYTF. DNA for the CDR3: TGTGCCAGCTCACCACCGGTGGTTAACTATGGCTACACCTTC.

The table lists this clonotype with many counts. The V and J genes are TRBV6-1 and TRBJ2-7; 7 bases fit TRBD1. The CDR3 is 15 amino acids. J lost 2 bases, V lost 7 bases, and 11 bases had no gene match. Germline V gene data show CDR1 as MNHNS and CDR2 as SASEGT. This CDR3 reads CASTPQGLTTYEQYV. CDR3 nucleotides: TGTGCCAGCACCCCACAGGGGTTAACGACCTACGAGCAGTACGTC.

Many counts were recorded for this clonotype. The J gene is TRBJ2-3, the V gene TRBV27, with D possibly matching TRBD2 (6 bases). Deletions cut 3 bases from V and 2 bases from J, with 12 bases between. CDR3 length: 15 residues. Germline loops: CDR1 MNHEY, CDR2 SMNVEV (reference sequence). As DNA, the CDR3 is TGTGCCAGCAGTTTGGTGCGGACTATCACAGATACGCAGTATTTT. Protein sequence: CASSLVRTITDTQYF.

At least ten counts were recorded for this clonotype. The rearrangement joins TRBV7-3 to TRBJ2-1; no definite D call. Germline V gene sequence: CDR1 SGHTA, CDR2 FQGTGA. The V gene lost 5 bases and the J gene lost 5 bases, with 10 bases spanning the gap. This CDR3 region has 13 residues. The CDR3 protein is CASSVGRDNEQFF. The CDR3 DNA reads as TGTGCCAGCAGCGTTGGACGAGACAATGAGCAGTTCTTC.

This clonotype was counted ten times or more. The V call is TRBV19, the J call TRBJ1-2; no clear D gene. The V gene's germline CDR1 is LNHDA and CDR2 SQIVND (reference sequence). Trimming stripped 3 bases from V and 2 bases from J, with 10 bases between. The CDR3 runs to 14 residues. The CDR3 nucleotides read TGTGCCAGTAGTATCGTATCGGGGAACTATGGCTACACCTTC. Its protein product is CASSIVSGNYGYTF.

This clonotype was seen at least ten times. V and J are TRBV9 and TRBJ2-1; either TRBD1 or TRBD2 may supply D (7 bases each). The CDR3 sequence is 15 residues long. Germline-derived CDR1 and CDR2 are SGDLS and YYNGEE. Trimming took 0 bases from V and 9 from J, leaving 16 bases between them. The CDR3 region is CASSVGGSRGGEQFF. The CDR3 DNA follows: TGTGCCAGCAGCGTAGGGGGTAGCAGGGGGGGTGAGCAGTTCTTC.

In its sample, this clonotype was seen many times. V usage is TRBV5-1 and J usage is TRBJ2-1, with TRBD2 matching over 10 bases. The ends lost 4 bases at V and 4 bases at J; junction bases unmatched: 5. The CDR3 spans 15 residues. Germline CDR1 is SGHRS and CDR2 is YFSETQ. The CDR3 spells CASSRGAGGYNEQFF. Written as DNA, the CDR3 is TGCGCCAGCAGCCGTGGAGCGGGAGGGTACAATGAGCAGTTCTTC.

This clonotype was observed a handful of times. The chain couples TRBV7-8 to TRBJ2-7; 11 bases are shared with TRBD2. Germline V gene sequence: CDR1 SGHVS, CDR2 FQNEAQ. The V gene end was trimmed by 5 bases and the J gene end by 2 bases; junction bases not matched to a gene: 5. The length of the CDR3 is 15 residues. In DNA form, the CDR3 reads TGTGCCAGCAGCCTCACTAGCGGGAGTACCTACGAGCAGTACGTC. The encoded protein is CASSLTSGSTYEQYV.

The rearrangement uses TRBV7-9 and TRBJ1-1; maybe TRBD1 (5 bases). Between the trimmed V and J ends, which lost 0 bases and 11 bases, there was a span of 13 bases. This CDR3 region has 13 residues. Germline CDR1 and CDR2: SEHNR and FQNEAQ (reference sequence). CDR3 sequence reads: CASSLAGSKGAFF. The CDR3 DNA sequence: TGTGCCAGCAGCTTAGCAGGGTCGAAGGGGGCTTTCTTT. Variable domain in full (rest from reference TRBV7-9 and TRBJ1-1): DTGVSQNPRHKITKRGQNVTFRCDPISEHNRLYWYRQTLGQGPEFLTYFQNEAQLEKSRLLSDRFSAERPKGSFSTLEIQRTEQGDSAMYLCASSLAGSKGAFFGQGTRLTVV.

The chain carries TRBV5-1 and TRBJ2-5; a possible D gene is TRBD1 (6 bases). The CDR3 extends over 16 amino acids. Trimming left V 0 bases short and J 0 bases short, with 12 bases between. Germline V CDR1 and CDR2: SGHRS, YFSETQ. CDR3 protein: CASSLGTEIYQETQYF. The DNA of the CDR3 is TGCGCCAGCAGCTTGGGGACAGAAATATACCAAGAGACCCAGTACTTC.

This clonotype was recorded many times. The J gene is TRBJ2-1, the V gene TRBV11-2; no clear D. Germline V gene data show CDR1 as SGHAT and CDR2 as FQNNGV. The CDR3 covers 15 residues. Trimming removed 0 bases from V and 0 bases from J, with 6 bases in between. This CDR3 reads CASSLDRSSYNEQFF. The CDR3 DNA reads TGTGCCAGCAGCTTAGACCGGAGCTCCTACAATGAGCAGTTCTTC. Full variable domain (outside the CDR3, taken from reference TRBV11-2 and TRBJ2-1): EAGVAQSPRYKIIEKRQSVAFWCNPISGHATLYWYQQILGQGPKLLIQFQNNGVVDDSQLPKDRFSAERLKGVDSTLKIQPAKLEDSAVYLCASSLDRSSYNEQFFGPGTRLTVL.